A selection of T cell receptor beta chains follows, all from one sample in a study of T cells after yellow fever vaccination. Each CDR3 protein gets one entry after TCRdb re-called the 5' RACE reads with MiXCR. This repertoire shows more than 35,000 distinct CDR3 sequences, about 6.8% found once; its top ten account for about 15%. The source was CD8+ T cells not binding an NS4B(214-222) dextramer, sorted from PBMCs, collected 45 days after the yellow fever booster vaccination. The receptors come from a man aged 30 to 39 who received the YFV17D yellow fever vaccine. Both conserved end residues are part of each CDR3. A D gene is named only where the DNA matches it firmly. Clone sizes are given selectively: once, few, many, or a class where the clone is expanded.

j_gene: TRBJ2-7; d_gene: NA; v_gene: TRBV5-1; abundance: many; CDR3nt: TGCGCCAGCAGCCCGGACAGCACCTACGAGCAGTACTTC; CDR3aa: CASSPDSTYEQYF
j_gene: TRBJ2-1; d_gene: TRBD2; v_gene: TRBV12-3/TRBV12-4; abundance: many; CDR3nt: TGTGCCAGCACCCATGGACTAGGGGAGGGCGAGCAGTTCTTC; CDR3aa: CASTHGLGEGEQFF
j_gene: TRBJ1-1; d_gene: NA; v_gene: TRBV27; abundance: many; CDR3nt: TGTGCCAGCAGTTCGGACCTCGACAGGAACACTGAAGCTTTCTTT; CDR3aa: CASSSDLDRNTEAFF
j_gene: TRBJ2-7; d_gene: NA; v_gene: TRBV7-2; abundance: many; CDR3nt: TGTGCCAGCAGCTTCAGTACGCTCCCGTACGAGCAGTACTTC; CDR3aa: CASSFSTLPYEQYF
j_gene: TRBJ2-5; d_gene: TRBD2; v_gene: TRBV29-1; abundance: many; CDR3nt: TGCAGCGTTGAAGGTCTAGCGGGCTACCAAGAGACCCAGTACTTC; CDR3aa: CSVEGLAGYQETQYF
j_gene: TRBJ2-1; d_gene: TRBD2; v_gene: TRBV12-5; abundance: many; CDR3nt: TGTGCTAGTGGTTTCACTAGCGGTGTCCTGAATGAGCAGTTCTTC; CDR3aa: CASGFTSGVLNEQFF
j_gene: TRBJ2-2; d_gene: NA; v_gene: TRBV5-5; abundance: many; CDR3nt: TGTGCCAGCAGCTTGGTTCTCAGGGGAGACGGGGAGCTGTTTTTT; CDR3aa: CASSLVLRGDGELFF
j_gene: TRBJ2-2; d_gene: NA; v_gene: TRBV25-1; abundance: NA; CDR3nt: TGTGCCAGCAGTTGGTACACCGGGGAGCTGTTTTTT; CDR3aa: CASSWYTGELFF
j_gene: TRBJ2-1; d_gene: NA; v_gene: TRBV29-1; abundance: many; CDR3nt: TGCAGCTATCGACAGGAGAACTACAATGAGCAGTTCTTC; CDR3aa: CSYRQENYNEQFF
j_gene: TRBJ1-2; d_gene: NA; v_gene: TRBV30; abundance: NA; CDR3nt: TGTGCCTGGAATAACGGGGGCTACACCTTC; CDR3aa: CAWNNGGYTF
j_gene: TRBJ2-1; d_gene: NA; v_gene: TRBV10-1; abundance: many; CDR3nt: TGCGCCAGCAGTGAGAAGGGGAAGCTCTACAATGAGCAGTTCTTC; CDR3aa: CASSEKGKLYNEQFF
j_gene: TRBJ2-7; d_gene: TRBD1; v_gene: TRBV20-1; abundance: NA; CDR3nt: TGCAGTGCTACCACCGGACAGGGCGGATACGAGCAGTACTTC; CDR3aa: CSATTGQGGYEQYF
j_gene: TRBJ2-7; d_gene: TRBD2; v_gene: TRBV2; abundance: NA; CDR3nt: TGTGCCAGCAGTGCGTCTAGCGGGATGTACGAGCAGTACTTC; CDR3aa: CASSASSGMYEQYF
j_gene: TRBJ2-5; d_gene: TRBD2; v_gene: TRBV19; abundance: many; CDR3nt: TGTGCCAGTAGTATCGGACTAGCGGGCCTCCCGTACTTC; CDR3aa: CASSIGLAGLPYF
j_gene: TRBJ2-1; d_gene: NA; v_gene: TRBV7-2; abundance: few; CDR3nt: TGTGCCAGCACCGGGCGGAGGGACGGTGAGCAGTTCTTC; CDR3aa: CASTGRRDGEQFF
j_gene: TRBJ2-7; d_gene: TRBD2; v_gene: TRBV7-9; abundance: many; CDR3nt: TGTGCCAGCAGCCCACGGGGGGCCTACGAGCAGTACTTC; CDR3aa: CASSPRGAYEQYF
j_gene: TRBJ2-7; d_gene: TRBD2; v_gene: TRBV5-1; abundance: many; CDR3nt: TGCGCCAGCAGCCGTACTAGCGGGAGCATGTACGAGCAGTACTTC; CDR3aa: CASSRTSGSMYEQYF
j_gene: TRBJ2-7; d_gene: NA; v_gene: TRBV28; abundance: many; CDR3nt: TGTGCCAGCAGTTGGGTAGCCGAGCAGTACTTC; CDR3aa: CASSWVAEQYF
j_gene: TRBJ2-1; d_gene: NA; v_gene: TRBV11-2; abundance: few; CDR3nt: TGTGCCAGCAGCCCAATATTACAGGCCCATGAGCAGTTCTTC; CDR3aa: CASSPILQAHEQFF
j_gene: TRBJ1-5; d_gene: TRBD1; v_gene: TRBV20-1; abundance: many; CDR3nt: TGCAGTGCCCGGGGACAGGGAGGGAATCAGCCCCAGCATTTT; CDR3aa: CSARGQGGNQPQHF
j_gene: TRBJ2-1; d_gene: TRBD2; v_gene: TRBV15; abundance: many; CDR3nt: TGTGCCACCAGCAGAGTTTTGAGGACTAGCGCTTACAATGAGCAGTTCTTC; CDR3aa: CATSRVLRTSAYNEQFF
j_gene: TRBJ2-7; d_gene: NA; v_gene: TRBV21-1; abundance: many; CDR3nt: TGTGCCAGGCCCAGGACAGGGAGCTCCTACGAGCAGTACTTC; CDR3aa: CARPRTGSSYEQYF
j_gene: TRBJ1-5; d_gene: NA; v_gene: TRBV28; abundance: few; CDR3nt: TGTGCCAGTTTGGACTTCCAGGATGGCAATCAGCCCCAGCATTTT; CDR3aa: CASLDFQDGNQPQHF
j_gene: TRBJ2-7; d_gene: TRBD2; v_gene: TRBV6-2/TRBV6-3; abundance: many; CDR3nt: TGTGCCAGCAGCCGCGGGACTAGCGGGAACTACGAGCAGTACTTC; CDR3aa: CASSRGTSGNYEQYF
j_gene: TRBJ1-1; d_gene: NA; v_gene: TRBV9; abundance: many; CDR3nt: TGTGCCAGCGGCCCTGGACAGAACACTGAAGCTTTCTTT; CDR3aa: CASGPGQNTEAFF
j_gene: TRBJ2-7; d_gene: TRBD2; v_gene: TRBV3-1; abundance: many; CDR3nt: TGTGCCAGCAGCCATGTGGGGACTAGGCTTAACGAGCAGTACTTC; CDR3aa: CASSHVGTRLNEQYF
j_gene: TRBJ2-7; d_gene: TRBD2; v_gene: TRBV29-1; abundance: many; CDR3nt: TGCAGCGTGGGGGGGACCTACGAGCAGTACTTC; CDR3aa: CSVGGTYEQYF
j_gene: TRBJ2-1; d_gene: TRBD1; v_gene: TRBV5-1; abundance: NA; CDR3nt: TGCGCCAGCAGCCCCGGAACCGGACAGGTAGGGGGCAATGAGCAGTTCTTC; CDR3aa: CASSPGTGQVGGNEQFF
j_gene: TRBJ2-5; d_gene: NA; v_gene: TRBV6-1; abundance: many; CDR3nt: TGTGCCAGCAGAGCTAGCGCTTTGACCGCCCAAGAGACCCAGTACTTC; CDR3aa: CASRASALTAQETQYF
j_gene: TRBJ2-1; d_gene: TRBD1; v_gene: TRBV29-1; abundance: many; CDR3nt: TGCAGCGCCCGAGGACAGGCCGCCTACAATGAGCAGTTCTTC; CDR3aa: CSARGQAAYNEQFF
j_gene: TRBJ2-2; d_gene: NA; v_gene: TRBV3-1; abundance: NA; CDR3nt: TGTGCCAGCAGCCAATCGGCTGGGGAGCTGTTTTTT; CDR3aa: CASSQSAGELFF
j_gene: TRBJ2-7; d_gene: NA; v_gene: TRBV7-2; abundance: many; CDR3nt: TGTGCCAGCAGCTTTGGGTCAGGGGCCTCCTACGAGCAGTACTTC; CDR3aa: CASSFGSGASYEQYF
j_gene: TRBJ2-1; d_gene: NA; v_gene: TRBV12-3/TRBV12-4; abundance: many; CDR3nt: TGTGCCAGCACTCCGGGACTTGACAATGAGCAGTTCTTC; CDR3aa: CASTPGLDNEQFF
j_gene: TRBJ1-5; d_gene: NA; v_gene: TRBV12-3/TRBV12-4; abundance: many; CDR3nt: TGTGCCAGCAGCTTTACCTCGTTTTCTAATCAGCCCCAGCATTTT; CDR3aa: CASSFTSFSNQPQHF
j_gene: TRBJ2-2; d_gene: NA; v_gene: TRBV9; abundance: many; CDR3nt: TGTGCCAGCAGCGTAGCAGAGGCCAGTGCCACCGGGGAGCTGTTTTTT; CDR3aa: CASSVAEASATGELFF
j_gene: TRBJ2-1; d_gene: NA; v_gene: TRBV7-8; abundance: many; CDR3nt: TGTGCCAGCAGCTTATACGGTTACAATGAGCAGTTCTTC; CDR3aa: CASSLYGYNEQFF
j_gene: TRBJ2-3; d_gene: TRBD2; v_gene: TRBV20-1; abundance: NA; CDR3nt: TGCAGTGCTAGTACTAGCGGGTACACAGATACGCAGTATTTT; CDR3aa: CSASTSGYTDTQYF
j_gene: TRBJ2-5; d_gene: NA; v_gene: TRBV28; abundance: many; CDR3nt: TGTGCCAGCAGTTTTGTATACCAAGAGACCCAGTACTTC; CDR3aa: CASSFVYQETQYF
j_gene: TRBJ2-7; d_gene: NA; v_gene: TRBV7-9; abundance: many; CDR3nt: TGTGCCAGCAGCGTTAGAGGGAAGGCTTCCTACGAGCAGTACTTC; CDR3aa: CASSVRGKASYEQYF
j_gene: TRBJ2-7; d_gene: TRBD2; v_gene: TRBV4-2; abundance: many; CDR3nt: TGTGCCAGCAGCCAAGAGCCCCGGACTAGCGGGAGTGGCGAGCAGTACTTC; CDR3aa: CASSQEPRTSGSGEQYF
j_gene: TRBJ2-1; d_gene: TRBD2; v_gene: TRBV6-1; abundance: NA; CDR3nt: TGTGCCAGCACTACGTTGGCTAGCGGCTACAATGAGCAGTTCTTC; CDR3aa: CASTTLASGYNEQFF
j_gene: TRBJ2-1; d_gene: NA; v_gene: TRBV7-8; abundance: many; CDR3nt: TGTGCCAGCAGCATGGGTCCGGGACGGAGTGATAGCGGTCTCCTGGTCGGGCAGTTCTTC; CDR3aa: CASSMGPGRSDSGLLVGQFF
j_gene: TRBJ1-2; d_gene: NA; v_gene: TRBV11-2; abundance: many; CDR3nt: TGTGCCAGCAGCCTAGTGGGGGCGGTCTATGGCTACACCTTC; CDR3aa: CASSLVGAVYGYTF
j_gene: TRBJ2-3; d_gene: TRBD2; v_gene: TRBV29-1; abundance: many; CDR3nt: TGCAGCCCTGGACTAGCGGGAGATACGCAGTATTTT; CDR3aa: CSPGLAGDTQYF
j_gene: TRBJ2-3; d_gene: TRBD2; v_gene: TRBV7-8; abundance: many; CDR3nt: TGTGCCAGCAGCTTAGCAGGCGGGAGCGAGGATACGCAGTATTTT; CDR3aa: CASSLAGGSEDTQYF